The clone carrying this T cell receptor beta chain was counted once. This CDR3 comprises 16 residues. Trimming removed 6 bases from V and 3 bases from J, with 17 bases in between. Germline-derived CDR1 and CDR2 are MNHEY and SMNVEV (reference sequence). The data are from a study of patients and donors after allogeneic stem cell transplantation. A single record per CDR3 protein comes from TCRdb applying MiXCR to the RT-PCR reads. This sample has 400,000 to 450,000 distinct CDR3 sequences, with 16% found just once. The V gene is TRBV27, the J gene TRBJ2-2; D is possibly TRBD2 (6 bases). The receptor's source is a human donor who was either an allogeneic HSCT recipient or a stem cell or donor lymphocyte infusion donor (not recorded which). It is not recorded whose cells these are; they may come from a transplant donor. Sequences were obtained from blood, either unsorted or a sorted T cell fraction (not recorded which). The CDR3, as DNA: TGTGCCAGCAGGGGAAGGGGTGGAGGGTACACCGGGGAGCTGTTTTTT. Translation: CASRGRGGGYTGELFF.